One and the same sample provided the 12 T cell receptor beta chains below, sequenced in a study of blood T cell repertoires in COVID-19. Profiling relied on immunoSEQ multiplex PCR, and the TCRdb table lists in-frame clones only, not all of them. The sample contains about 66,000 clones, roughly 80% of which appear only once. Sequenced sample: peripheral blood. These receptor sequences come from a man aged 60 to 75 with acute or convalescent COVID-19.

This chain connects TRBV2 to TRBJ1-2; the D is unclear. The CDR3 sequence is 13 residues long. The V end was cut by 3 bases, the J end by 8 bases, with 13 bases between. Germline loops: CDR1 SNHLY, CDR2 FYNNEI. The CDR3 protein is CASSEEGRLGYTF. CDR3 bases: TGTGCCAGCAGTGAGGAGGGTAGGCTGGGCTACACCTTC.

In DNA, the CDR3 is TGTGCCAGCACCACTCTAGACAGTACTCGTCTCGAGCAGTACTTC. Translation gives CASTTLDSTRLEQYF. V is TRBV5-6 and J is TRBJ2-7; D is perhaps TRBD1 (5 bases). V dropped 6 bases and J dropped 6 bases, with 22 bases sitting between them. CDR1 and CDR2 (germline): SGHDT, YYEEEE. This CDR3 contains 15 residues.

This chain uses TRBV6-6 with TRBJ1-2, with 9 bases fitting TRBD1. The J segment lost 7 bases and the V segment lost 0 bases, leaving 6 bases of the junction unmatched. This CDR3 contains 15 residues. The germline CDR1 and CDR2 sequences are MNHNY and SVGAGI (reference sequence). CDR3 sequence (DNA): TGTGCCAGCAGTTACTCAGGGACAGGGTCTAGTGGCTACACCTTC. Translation gives CASSYSGTGSSGYTF.

The rearrangement joins TRBV28 to TRBJ1-5; 8 bases fit TRBD1. J was trimmed by 2 bases and V by 6 bases; bases with no gene match: 9. CDR1 and CDR2 (germline): MDHEN, SYDVKM. The CDR3 contains 16 residues. The CDR3 bases are TGTGCCAGCAGGACGGACAGGGAAGGTGGCAATCAGCCCCAGCATTTT. Residues: CASRTDREGGNQPQHF.

The V and J genes are TRBV29-1 and TRBJ1-1; perhaps TRBD1 as D (6 bases). The CDR3 spans 14 residues. Per germline, CDR1 SQVTM and CDR2 ANQGSEA. Between the trimmed V and J ends, which lost 5 bases and 2 bases, there was a span of 15 bases. The CDR3 bases are TGCAGCGTTTTTCTCAGGGGCCTAAACACTGAAGCTTTCTTT. Its protein is CSVFLRGLNTEAFF.

V gene TRBV7-9 combines with J gene TRBJ1-4; the D is unclear. Germline V gene lookup returns CDR1 SEHNR and CDR2 FQNEAQ (reference sequence). V dropped 5 bases and J dropped 8 bases, with 6 bases sitting between them. The CDR3 is 11 amino acids. The CDR3 DNA reads TGTGCCAGCAGCCTAAAGGAAAAACTGTTTTTT. Translation: CASSLKEKLFF.

This chain joins TRBV18 and TRBJ1-1; 11 bases line up with TRBD1. Germline V gene sequence: CDR1 KGHSH, CDR2 LQKENI. CDR3 size: 15 residues. V lost 4 bases, J lost 6 bases, and 7 bases stayed unmatched. CDR3 loop: CASSLEGTGGAEAFF. DNA for the CDR3: TGTGCCAGCTCACTTGAAGGGACAGGGGGAGCTGAAGCTTTCTTT.

This chain joins TRBV18 and TRBJ2-6, with 9 positions matching TRBD1. Germline V lookup: CDR1 KGHSH, CDR2 LQKENI. This CDR3 spans 17 amino acids. With 2 bases clipped from V and 2 bases from J, the junction kept 4 bases outside the gene matches. CDR3 residues: CASSPGQGSPGANVLTF. CDR3 coding DNA: TGTGCCAGCTCACCAGGACAGGGGAGTCCTGGGGCCAACGTCCTGACTTTC.

The rearrangement uses TRBV4-3 and TRBJ1-3; TRBD1 might be the D (5 bases). CDR1 and CDR2 (germline): LGHNA, YSLEER. V was cut by 0 bases and J by 3 bases, with 9 bases left in between. The CDR3 is made up of 15 amino acids. This CDR3 reads CASSQDGRVGNTIYF. DNA for the CDR3: TGCGCCAGCAGCCAAGATGGCAGGGTTGGAAACACCATATATTTT.

The sample holds one count of this clone. The chain links TRBV4-1 to TRBJ1-6, with no clear D. The CDR3 contains 16 residues. Germline V gene sequence: CDR1 MGHRA, CDR2 YSYEKL. Trimming left V 4 bases short and J 9 bases short, with 19 bases between. CDR3 amino acids: CASSPVGRDRSSPLHF. The DNA of the CDR3 is TGCGCCAGCAGCCCAGTGGGGAGGGATCGTAGTTCACCCCTCCACTTT.

The chain combines TRBV7-2 with TRBJ2-3, with D unresolved. V dropped 4 bases and J dropped 1 base, with 15 bases sitting between them. The CDR3 consists of 16 residues. CDR1 is SGHTA, CDR2 FQGNSA, per germline. CDR3 loop: CASSSSTTLRTDTQYF. The CDR3 DNA reads as TGTGCCAGCAGCTCCTCCACAACCCTTCGCACAGATACGCAGTATTTT.

The chain recombines TRBV10-3 with TRBJ2-7; D gene unclear. Trimming shortened V by 7 bases and J by 1 base, and 17 bases separated the two germline ends. CDR3 size: 15 residues. Germline V CDR1 and CDR2: ENHRY, SYGVKD. CDR3 loop: CAIIRQTSTSYEQYV. The CDR3 DNA follows: TGTGCCATCATCCGACAAACATCCACATCCTACGAGCAGTACGTC.